This passage covers 12 T cell receptor beta chains from one sample sequenced in a study of Ad26.COV2.S vaccination and SARS-CoV-2 variants. Treatment of the sample: roughly 20 received Ad26.COV2.S at low or high dose, single or two shots; 5 received placebo; per-sample allocation not given. It was on day 63 after the first vaccine or placebo injection that samples were taken. Here immunoSEQ multiplex PCR was the method, and the copy in TCRdb shows in-frame clones only, minus some. This table has fewer than 300,000 clones, more than 75% appearing once. The sequencing here drew on peripheral blood, taken in a trial of Ad26.COV2.S vaccine versus placebo. These receptors were obtained from a person aged 18 to 65 who received the Ad26.COV2.S COVID-19 vaccine or a placebo.

The table lists this clone with a count of one. This chain connects TRBV5-1 to TRBJ2-1, with D possibly TRBD1 on 6 matching bases. V was pared by 0 bases and J by 9 bases, with 16 bases between. This CDR3 is built from 15 residues. Germline assignment: CDR1 SGHRS and CDR2 YFSETQ. CDR3 sequence reads: CASSLEGQGLGEQFF. The CDR3 nucleotides read TGCGCCAGCAGCTTGGAGGGTCAGGGGTTGGGTGAGCAGTTCTTC.

This chain links TRBV28 with TRBJ2-7; tentative D call: TRBD1 (6 bases). V lost 6 bases and J 1 base, leaving 10 bases between the germline ends. The CDR3 consists of 13 residues. CDR1 is MDHEN, CDR2 SYDVKM, per germline. CDR3 protein: CASRETGSYEQYF. In DNA form, the CDR3 reads TGTGCCAGCAGAGAAACAGGGTCCTACGAGCAGTACTTC.

CDR3 region: CASSVHLGTEAFF. In DNA form, the CDR3 reads TGTGCCAGCAGCGTACATCTTGGGACTGAAGCTTTCTTT. The V and J genes are TRBV11-3 and TRBJ1-1; D ambiguous. This CDR3 is 13 amino acids long. Trimming cost V 5 bases and J 5 bases, with 12 bases left between them. Germline V gives CDR1 SGHNT, CDR2 YENEEA.

The V gene is TRBV23-1, the J gene TRBJ2-3; TRBD1 might be the D (6 bases). TRBV23-1 is reported as an ORF; its role is uncertain. Deletions cut 6 bases from V and 5 bases from J, with 12 bases between. CDR3 length: 13 amino acids. CDR3 amino acids: CASRKTGRDTQYF. CDR3 DNA sequence: TGCGCCAGCAGGAAGACAGGTAGAGATACGCAGTATTTT.

The rearrangement joins TRBV19 to TRBJ2-6; 10 nucleotides match TRBD1. CDR1 and CDR2 (germline): LNHDA, SQIVND (reference sequence). V trimming: 5 bases; J trimming: 2 bases; junction bases outside the gene matches: 6. CDR3 length: 17 amino acids. The CDR3 protein is CASSLPGQGTGANVLTF. The CDR3 nucleotides are TGTGCCAGTAGTCTTCCGGGACAGGGGACTGGGGCCAACGTCCTGACTTTC.

The CDR3 loop reads CASSLAGGPYNEQFF. Here the CDR3 DNA reads TGTGCCAGCAGCCTAGCGGGAGGGCCCTACAATGAGCAGTTCTTC. The rearrangement uses TRBV6-5 and TRBJ2-1, with 12 positions matching TRBD2. V dropped 6 bases and J dropped 2; count of bases not matched to a gene: 2. CDR1 is MNHEY and CDR2 is SVGAGI in the germline V gene. The CDR3 runs to 15 residues.

This clone has only one observation. J is TRBJ2-2 and V is TRBV27, with 15 bases fitting TRBD2. V shed 4 bases, J shed 5 bases, and the junction held 8 bases outside the gene matches. Germline V gene data show CDR1 as MNHEY and CDR2 as SMNVEV (reference sequence). CDR3 size: 18 residues. CDR3 sequence (DNA): TGTGCCAGCAGTTCGGCGGGACTAGCGGGAGGCGGGACCGGGGAGCTGTTTTTT. It yields the protein CASSSAGLAGGGTGELFF.

This chain joins TRBV13 and TRBJ1-1; 7 bases are shared with TRBD1. Germline values: CDR1 PRHDT, CDR2 FYEKMQ (reference sequence). The CDR3 is made up of 13 amino acids. J lost 4 bases, V lost 2 bases, and 1 base had no gene match. The CDR3 DNA is TGTGCCAGCAGCTTATCAGGGGGCACTGAAGCTTTCTTT. It specifies CASSLSGGTEAFF. Based on the CDR3 plus reference TRBV13 and TRBJ1-1, the full variable domain is AAGVIQSPRHLIKEKRETATLKCYPIPRHDTVYWYQQGPGQDPQFLISFYEKMQSDKGSIPDRFSAQQFSDYHSELNMSSLELGDSALYFCASSLSGGTEAFFGQGTRLTVV.

The rearrangement links TRBV18 to TRBJ2-3; D perhaps matches TRBD1 (5 bases). Trimming took off 5 bases at V and 0 bases at J, with 12 bases between the two ends. There are 15 residues in the CDR3. CDR1 is KGHSH, CDR2 LQKENI, per germline. Here the CDR3 DNA reads TGTGCCAGCTCAGTTAGACAGCCTAGCACAGATACGCAGTATTTT. Its translation is CASSVRQPSTDTQYF.

This rearrangement joins TRBV5-6 to TRBJ1-4; 12 bases line up with TRBD1. The germline CDR1 and CDR2 sequences are SGHDT and YYEEEE. With 3 bases clipped from V and 5 bases from J, the junction kept 5 bases outside the gene matches. The CDR3 consists of 16 residues. The CDR3 is CASSWGTGGRNEKLFF. The CDR3, as DNA: TGTGCCAGCAGCTGGGGGACAGGGGGCCGCAATGAAAAACTGTTTTTT.

The chain has TRBV2 and TRBJ1-5, with D possibly TRBD1 on 6 matching bases. This CDR3 comprises 16 residues. V lost 6 bases and J 0 bases, leaving 15 bases between the germline ends. Germline loops: CDR1 SNHLY, CDR2 FYNNEI. CDR3 DNA sequence: TGTGCCAGCAGGGGACTACAGGGTTATAGCAATCAGCCCCAGCATTTT. The encoded protein is CASRGLQGYSNQPQHF.

This clone was recorded only once. The chain joins TRBV7-9 to TRBJ1-2; the D gene is possibly TRBD1 (6 bases). The CDR3 runs to 15 residues. Trimming pared 5 bases from V and 5 bases from J, leaving 18 bases between. The germline gives CDR1 SEHNR, CDR2 FQNEAQ (reference sequence). As DNA, the CDR3 is TGTGCCAGCAGCGCCCCGGACAGCTTGAAGTATGGCTACACCTTC. This gives the protein CASSAPDSLKYGYTF. Combining the CDR3 with reference TRBV7-9 and TRBJ1-2 gives the whole variable domain DTGVSQNPRHKITKRGQNVTFRCDPISEHNRLYWYRQTLGQGPEFLTYFQNEAQLEKSRLLSDRFSAERPKGSFSTLEIQRTEQGDSAMYLCASSAPDSLKYGYTFGSGTRLTVV.